The TCR beta chain described here comes from a study of human T cells and chemical hapten exposure. This clonotype was detected a few times. The time point is: patch test 1, 2 weeks after DPC sensitization. Treatment denoted: therapeutic diphenylcyclopropenone sensitization with weekly scalp DPC. Germline CDR1 reads MNHEY; CDR2 reads SVGEGT. This CDR3 is built from 16 residues. Trimming took 6 bases from V and 7 from J, leaving 23 bases between them. MiXCR, applied by TCRdb to the RACE reads, yields one record per CDR3 protein. The top ten hold 1.7% of the sample, which has 150,000 to 200,000 distinct CDR3 sequences, roughly 15% seen once.

The sequence was obtained from a woman aged 25 to 39 with alopecia areata. Some clones in this sample may be carry-over from other donors' samples. The rearrangement joins TRBV6-2 or TRBV6-3 to TRBJ2-3; D unclear. The input for sequencing was whole blood, taken in connection with sensitization to the hapten diphenylcyclopropenone (DPC). The CDR3 DNA reads as TGTGCCAGCAGCCAACGAAATCGGTTTAGAGGACATACGCAGTATTTT. Amino acids: CASSQRNRFRGHTQYF.